The 28 T cell receptor beta chains below all came from one sample that was sequenced in a study of cytomegalovirus exposure and HLA in healthy donors. This PCR relied on a set of 60 Vbeta primers and 13 Jbeta primers. Here immunoSEQ multiplex PCR was the method, and the copy in TCRdb shows in-frame clones only, minus some. The sample lists roughly 120,000 clones, 80% seen once, with 7.5% to 9% in the top ten. The material sequenced was PBMCs. The source of these receptors is a female donor in good health and CMV-seropositive.

The chain combines TRBV30 with TRBJ1-2; TRBD1 is a possible D gene (5 bases). This CDR3 has 14 amino acids. Germline CDR1 is GTSNPN and CDR2 is SVGIG (reference sequence). Trimming stripped 5 bases from V and 5 bases from J, with 18 bases between. CDR3 bases: TGTGCCTGGGGCGGGGTAGGGGACGGGTATGGCTACACCTTC. Its translation: CAWGGVGDGYGYTF.

The gene calls are TRBV5-4 and TRBJ2-3; 16 positions match TRBD2. CDR3 length: 16 residues. V shed 3 bases, J shed 6 bases, and the junction held 4 bases outside the gene matches. Germline V CDR1 and CDR2: SGHNT, YYREEE (reference sequence). The CDR3 sequence is CASSWGLAGGGDTQYF. As DNA, the CDR3 is TGTGCCAGCAGCTGGGGACTAGCGGGGGGGGGCGATACGCAGTATTTT.

The CDR3 loop is CASSYKAGGLGNEQFF. The CDR3 DNA reads as TGTGCCAGCAGTTATAAAGCGGGGGGGCTGGGGAATGAGCAGTTCTTC. V is TRBV13 and J is TRBJ2-1; 10 nucleotides match TRBD2. This CDR3 comprises 16 residues. V lost 6 bases and J lost 7; bases outside the gene matches: 12. Germline CDR1 and CDR2: PRHDT and FYEKMQ (reference sequence).

This CDR3 is CASTPGTGQGTQYF. The CDR3 DNA sequence: TGTGCCAGCACCCCGGGGACGGGACAGGGCACGCAGTATTTT. This chain connects TRBV6-5 to TRBJ2-3; 9 bases are shared with TRBD1. Germline-derived CDR1 and CDR2 are MNHEY and SVGAGI. The trim removed 7 bases at V and 9 bases at J, leaving 11 bases unmatched. This CDR3 comprises 14 residues.

This clone was detected once. The chain uses TRBV10-1 and TRBJ1-2, with unresolved D. The CDR3 has 13 residues. V was cut by 2 bases and J by 1 base, with 5 bases left in between. The V gene's germline CDR1 is WNHNN and CDR2 SYGVQD (reference sequence). The DNA of the CDR3 is TGCGCCAGCAGTGAGGCGATTAACTATGGCTACACCTTC. Translated, it gives CASSEAINYGYTF.

The CDR3 nucleotides read TGTGCCAGCAGTTATGAAGGAGTATCACCCCTCCACTTT. Its protein is CASSYEGVSPLHF. V gene TRBV6-5 combines with J gene TRBJ1-6, with unresolved D. CDR3 length: 13 residues. Trimming took 3 bases from V and 10 from J, leaving 10 bases between them. Germline V gives CDR1 MNHEY, CDR2 SVGAGI.

This rearrangement joins TRBV4-3 to TRBJ2-1; 9 positions agree with TRBD1. This CDR3 is built from 18 residues. The V and J ends lost 1 base and 1 base, in that order; junction bases with no gene match: 8. Per germline, CDR1 LGHNA and CDR2 YSLEER. The CDR3 sequence is CASSQVVIGTGSYNEQFF. In DNA form, the CDR3 reads TGCGCCAGCAGCCAAGTTGTGATCGGGACAGGGTCCTACAATGAGCAGTTCTTC.

V gene TRBV29-1 combines with J gene TRBJ2-1, with a weak D call TRBD2 (6 bases). The germline V gene encodes CDR1 SQVTM and CDR2 ANQGSEA. CDR3 size: 12 residues. CDR3 loop: CAERDLYNEQFF. For the CDR3, the DNA is TGCGCGGAGAGGGACTTATACAATGAGCAGTTCTTC.

This clone was picked up one time. The rearrangement uses TRBV7-9 and TRBJ1-2; 11 bases align to TRBD1. CDR3 length equals 13 residues. Germline values: CDR1 SEHNR, CDR2 FQNEAQ (reference sequence). Losses at the gene ends were 5 bases for V and 6 bases for J; bases not matched to a gene: 2. The CDR3 sequence: CASSRTGGHGYTF. In nucleotides, the CDR3 is TGTGCCAGCAGCAGGACAGGGGGCCATGGCTACACCTTC.

This clone was detected once. The chain uses TRBV6-5 and TRBJ1-5; TRBD1 matches 8 bases. V trimming: 2 bases; J trimming: 9 bases; junction bases outside the gene matches: 12. Germline-derived CDR1 and CDR2 are MNHEY and SVGAGI. CDR3 length equals 16 residues. The DNA of the CDR3 is TGTGCCAGCAGTTACCAAGACAGGACAGGGAATGGGCCCCAGCATTTT. Residues: CASSYQDRTGNGPQHF.

The chain uses TRBV6-6 and TRBJ1-5; D is uncertain. Trimming removed 3 bases from V and 6 bases from J, with 9 bases in between. Germline V gene lookup returns CDR1 MNHNY and CDR2 SVGAGI (reference sequence). CDR3 length equals 13 residues. The CDR3 here is CASSYLKAQPQHF. Written as DNA, the CDR3 is TGTGCCAGCAGTTATTTGAAAGCTCAGCCCCAGCATTTT.

This clone was recorded a few times. The rearrangement joins TRBV6-5 to TRBJ2-7; D not certain. V lost 6 bases to trimming and J lost 1 base, with 16 bases between them. The CDR3 extends over 15 amino acids. Germline V CDR1 and CDR2: MNHEY, SVGAGI. CDR3 amino acids: CASRVPPPRSYEQYF. The CDR3 coding sequence is TGTGCCAGCAGGGTACCCCCCCCGCGGTCCTACGAGCAGTACTTC.

The chain links TRBV30 to TRBJ2-5; a weak D match, TRBD2 (5 bases). The closer fit of TRBJ2-7 to the DNA end suggests the J call may be wrong. This CDR3 has 14 amino acids. Germline assignment: CDR1 GTSNPN and CDR2 SVGIG (reference sequence). The CDR3 sequence is CAWSVGRGRDEQYF. The CDR3 region has the DNA TGTGCCTGGAGTGTAGGACGAGGGCGTGACGAGCAGTACTTC.

The gene calls are TRBV11-2 and TRBJ2-3; D is unresolved. Germline values: CDR1 SGHAT, CDR2 FQNNGV. With 1 base removed from V and 1 base from J, the gap between germline ends came to 6 bases. This CDR3 contains 14 residues. CDR3 residues: CASSLAYGTDTQYF. In nucleotides, the CDR3 is TGTGCCAGCAGCTTAGCCTATGGCACAGATACGCAGTATTTT.

The chain couples TRBV18 to TRBJ2-5, with 7 positions matching TRBD2. The V gene's germline CDR1 is KGHSH and CDR2 LQKENI. After removal of 3 bases from V and 5 bases from J, the junction contained 12 bases not matched to a gene. This CDR3 is 16 amino acids long. The CDR3 coding sequence is TGTGCCAGCTCACCCGCGCTCCCGGGGCGGGGGGAGACCCAGTACTTC. It is translated as CASSPALPGRGETQYF.

The chain recombines TRBV4-2 with TRBJ2-3, with 8 positions matching TRBD2. Germline CDR1 and CDR2: LGHNA and YNFKEQ. Trimming removed 2 bases from V and 0 bases from J; junction bases left unmatched: 1. This CDR3 region has 15 residues. The CDR3 DNA reads as TGTGCCAGCAGCCAACAGCGGGGGAGCACAGATACGCAGTATTTT. Translation gives CASSQQRGSTDTQYF.

The rearrangement links TRBV20-1 to TRBJ2-7; no clear D gene. Per germline, CDR1 DFQATT and CDR2 SNEGSKA (reference sequence). The CDR3 is 11 amino acids. V lost 5 bases to trimming and J lost 5 bases, with 10 bases between them. CDR3 coding DNA: TGCAGTGCTCGCACATACGACGAGCAGTACTTC. As protein: CSARTYDEQYF.

CDR3 DNA: TGCGCCAGCAGCTTGGACCCTTGGGGGGGAGCTGAAGCTTTCTTT. Amino acids: CASSLDPWGGAEAFF. V and J are TRBV5-1 and TRBJ1-1; perhaps TRBD1 as D (5 bases). This CDR3 region has 15 residues. CDR1 SGHRS and CDR2 YFSETQ come from the germline V gene. V was pared by 0 bases and J by 6 bases, with 15 bases between.

The chain carries TRBV19 and TRBJ2-7; TRBD2 might be the D (5 bases). The CDR3 has 14 amino acids. Germline lookup yields CDR1 LNHDA and CDR2 SQIVND (reference sequence). Trimming removed 5 bases from V and 6 bases from J, with 17 bases in between. In DNA form, the CDR3 reads TGTGCCAGTAGTTTGAGCGGTCTTCAGGTCGAGCAGTACTTC. This translates into CASSLSGLQVEQYF.

The J gene is TRBJ2-5, the V gene TRBV7-3; possibly TRBD2 for D (7 bases). Germline CDR1 SGHTA, CDR2 FQGTGA. The V end lost 2 bases, the J end lost 2 bases, and 9 bases lay between the germline ends. The CDR3 runs to 14 residues. The CDR3 is CASSLEGGQETQYF. CDR3 sequence (DNA): TGTGCCAGCAGCTTAGAGGGGGGGCAAGAGACCCAGTACTTC.

This clone is a singleton in its sample. The chain carries TRBV2 and TRBJ2-2, with D perhaps TRBD1 (6 bases). Deletions cut 7 bases from V and 6 bases from J, with 15 bases between. The CDR3 spans 14 residues. The germline gives CDR1 SNHLY, CDR2 FYNNEI. For the CDR3, the DNA is TGTGCCAGCAATATAATACAGGGATCCGGGGAGCTGTTTTTT. Protein: CASNIIQGSGELFF.

This clone was counted between two and nine times. This chain links TRBV9 with TRBJ1-2; tentative D call: TRBD1 (5 bases). The CDR3 sequence is 16 residues long. Looked up from germline, CDR1 is SGDLS and CDR2 is YYNGEE. V shed 4 bases and J shed 4 bases, with 20 bases lying between them. CDR3 bases: TGTGCCAGCAGCCCCAGGGAGGTGGGAGGACTCTATGGCTACACCTTC. Translated, it gives CASSPREVGGLYGYTF.

The chain uses TRBV5-5 and TRBJ2-7; D unclear. Germline V gene sequence: CDR1 SGHKS, CDR2 YYEKEE (reference sequence). The CDR3 has 15 amino acids. The ends were cut back, 0 bases at V and 0 bases at J, with 10 bases in the middle. CDR3 sequence (DNA): TGTGCCAGCAGCTTGGTGCCAGTCAGCTCCTACGAGCAGTACTTC. Translation: CASSLVPVSSYEQYF.

The chain uses TRBV2 and TRBJ1-3; the match to TRBD1 covers 7 bases. Unmatched junction bases numbered 5, after V lost 6 bases and J lost 0 bases. CDR3 length: 15 residues. Germline lookup yields CDR1 SNHLY and CDR2 FYNNEI. The CDR3 DNA sequence: TGTGCCAGCAGCGTAGACAGGGCCTCTGGAAACACCATATATTTT. This translates into CASSVDRASGNTIYF. The entire variable domain, with the rest obtained from reference TRBV2 and TRBJ1-3, is as follows: EPEVTQTPSHQVTQMGQEVILRCVPISNHLYFYWYRQILGQKVEFLVSFYNNEISEKSEIFDDQFSVERPDGSNFTLKIRSTKLEDSAMYFCASSVDRASGNTIYFGEGSWLTVV.

The rearrangement uses TRBV4-2 and TRBJ2-3, with 7 nucleotides matching TRBD2. Germline trimming cut 4 bases from V and 2 bases from J; bases unmatched to any gene: 15. This CDR3 is 18 amino acids long. In germline, CDR1 is LGHNA, CDR2 YNFKEQ. CDR3 amino acids: CASSPLVIGDYYTDTQYF. The CDR3 bases are TGTGCCAGCAGCCCGCTCGTGATAGGGGACTACTACACAGATACGCAGTATTTT.

This clone has a handful of counts. J is TRBJ2-5 and V is TRBV4-3; no clear D gene. The CDR3 spans 15 residues. Between the trimmed V and J ends, which lost 0 bases and 2 bases, there was a span of 10 bases. Looked up from germline, CDR1 is LGHNA and CDR2 is YSLEER. The CDR3 nucleotides are TGCGCCAGCAGCCAAGACATGGGCCATCAAGAGACCCAGTACTTC. This gives the protein CASSQDMGHQETQYF.

V usage is TRBV4-1 and J usage is TRBJ2-5; D perhaps matches TRBD1 (6 bases). Near its end, the DNA agrees better with TRBJ2-7, so the J call may be wrong. The CDR3 loop spans 14 amino acids. Germline V gene lookup returns CDR1 MGHRA and CDR2 YSYEKL. The CDR3, as DNA: TGCGCCAGCAGCCTGGGGCAGGGGAACTACGAGCAGTACTTC. Translation: CASSLGQGNYEQYF.

The chain joins TRBV6-6 to TRBJ1-1; perhaps TRBD1 as D (6 bases). CDR1 MNHNY and CDR2 SVGAGI come from the germline V gene (reference sequence). V was trimmed by 6 bases and J by 11 bases, leaving 19 bases between them. This CDR3 contains 13 residues. CDR3 amino acids: CASSSHRDWRAFF. The CDR3 region has the DNA TGTGCCAGCAGCTCTCACAGGGATTGGCGCGCTTTCTTT.